A single sample is the source of the 25 T cell receptor beta chains below, sequenced in a study of human T cells and chemical hapten exposure. MiXCR was run by TCRdb on the RACE reads, yielding one entry per CDR3 protein. The sample holds 340,000 or so distinct CDR3 sequences, around 6.9% seen once. Documented time point: patch test 1, 2 weeks after DPC sensitization. The treatment was: therapeutic diphenylcyclopropenone sensitization with weekly scalp DPC. The input for sequencing was whole blood, taken in connection with sensitization to the hapten diphenylcyclopropenone (DPC). These receptors originate from a woman between 18 and 30 years old with alopecia areata. Some clones in this sample may be carry-over from other donors' samples.

This rearrangement joins TRBV7-2 to TRBJ1-1; possible D gene TRBD1, 6 bases. Germline V CDR1 and CDR2: SGHTA, FQGNSA. The CDR3 sequence is 18 residues long. Trimming took off 2 bases at V and 4 bases at J, with 23 bases between the two ends. Here the CDR3 DNA reads TGTGCCAGCAGCTTAAACGTCGGACAGCCAGGAAAGGGCACTGAAGCTTTCTTT. This sequence encodes CASSLNVGQPGKGTEAFF.

V gene TRBV6-1 combines with J gene TRBJ2-5; maybe TRBD1 (6 bases). The CDR3 length is 14 residues. Per germline, CDR1 MNHNS and CDR2 SASEGT. Between the trimmed V and J ends, which lost 5 bases and 13 bases, there was a span of 23 bases. The CDR3 DNA reads TGTGCCAGCAGTTCCGGGACACTTTACCGAGATGGGTACTTC. This codes for CASSSGTLYRDGYF.

This clonotype showed up just a few times. This may be a read error: a much more frequent sequence differs by one nucleotide. The V gene is TRBV6-2 or TRBV6-3, the J gene TRBJ2-7, with unresolved D. The CDR3 contains 11 residues. Trimming stripped 1 base from V and 3 bases from J, with 1 base between. CDR1 is MNHEY and CDR2 is SVGEGT in the germline V gene. The CDR3 bases are TGTGCCAGCAGTTACTTCTACGAGCAGTACTTC. Amino acid sequence: CASSYFYEQYF.

This clonotype occurred many times. The rearrangement uses TRBV15 and TRBJ2-3; 9 nucleotides match TRBD2. Germline V gene data show CDR1 as LNHNV and CDR2 as YYDKDF (reference sequence). Unmatched junction bases numbered 6, after V lost 9 bases and J lost 2 bases. This CDR3 comprises 14 residues. CDR3 loop: CATGAGGPTDTQYF. The DNA for the CDR3 is TGTGCCACAGGAGCGGGGGGTCCCACAGATACGCAGTATTTT.

This clonotype was detected only a few times. This rearrangement joins TRBV29-1 to TRBJ1-5; no clear D. Trimming left V 4 bases short and J 3 bases short, with 10 bases between. This CDR3 contains 13 residues. The germline CDR1 and CDR2 sequences are SQVTM and ANQGSEA. In DNA, the CDR3 is TGCAGCGTTGCTGACCAGGTCAATCAGCCCCAGCATTTT. It codes for CSVADQVNQPQHF.

The V call is TRBV7-8, the J call TRBJ1-4, with 7 bases identical to TRBD1. This CDR3 comprises 20 residues. Trimming cost V 5 bases and J 0 bases; bases outside gene matches: 18. In germline, CDR1 is SGHVS, CDR2 FQNEAQ. The CDR3 is CASSPNPSQGEISTNEKLFF. The CDR3 coding sequence is TGTGCCAGCAGCCCTAACCCCTCGCAGGGGGAAATATCAACTAATGAAAAACTGTTTTTT.

In its sample, this clonotype was seen a few times. V usage is TRBV4-2 and J usage is TRBJ2-1; 9 positions agree with TRBD2. Germline loops: CDR1 LGHNA, CDR2 YNFKEQ. This CDR3 is built from 18 residues. V dropped 0 bases and J dropped 5; count of bases not matched to a gene: 11. CDR3 region: CASSQDNLAASGDNEQFF. The CDR3 nucleotides are TGTGCCAGCAGCCAAGATAATTTAGCGGCTAGCGGGGACAATGAGCAGTTCTTC.

In this sample, this clonotype turned up many times. The chain carries TRBV5-1 and TRBJ2-3, with 9 bases lining up with TRBD1. The CDR3 extends over 14 amino acids. The V gene end was trimmed by 3 bases and the J gene end by 3 bases; junction bases not matched to a gene: 2. Per germline, CDR1 SGHRS and CDR2 YFSETQ. The CDR3 is CASSWDRVTDTQYF. The CDR3 DNA follows: TGCGCCAGCAGCTGGGACAGGGTGACAGATACGCAGTATTTT.

In this sample, this clonotype turned up a few times. V and J are TRBV11-1 and TRBJ2-1; 7 bases map to TRBD2. Germline-derived CDR1 and CDR2 are SGHAT and FQDESV (reference sequence). Trimming at V came to 5 bases and at J to 8 bases, leaving 15 bases not matched to a gene. CDR3 size: 16 residues. Here the CDR3 reads CASSPSGPAGFHEQFF. As DNA, the CDR3 is TGTGCCAGCAGCCCCAGCGGGCCAGCGGGGTTCCATGAGCAGTTCTTC.

The table lists this clonotype with many counts. CDR3 DNA: TGTGCCAGCAGCCATGACAATGAGCAGTTCTTC. As protein: CASSHDNEQFF. This chain links TRBV3-1 with TRBJ2-1; no clear D gene. The CDR3 has 11 amino acids. Germline V gene lookup returns CDR1 LGHDT and CDR2 YNNKEL (reference sequence). V shed 3 bases and J shed 5 bases, with 2 bases lying between them.

A few counts support this clonotype. The J gene is TRBJ1-1, the V gene TRBV6-2 or TRBV6-3, with a tentative D call TRBD1 (6 bases). Per germline, CDR1 MNHEY and CDR2 SVGEGT. The V end lost 2 bases, the J end lost 12 bases, and 13 bases lay between the germline ends. The CDR3 totals 12 residues. The CDR3 is CASSYGWGATFF. In nucleotides, the CDR3 is TGTGCCAGCAGTTACGGATGGGGGGCAACTTTCTTT.

The chain uses TRBV12-3 or TRBV12-4 and TRBJ2-5, with no clear D. The CDR3 loop spans 14 amino acids. V dropped 5 bases and J dropped 1 base, with 11 bases sitting between them. This chain's CDR3 is CASSPHGVQETQYF. The DNA for the CDR3 is TGTGCCAGCAGTCCCCATGGGGTCCAAGAGACCCAGTACTTC.

This clonotype was seen only a few times. The chain is built from TRBV27 and TRBJ2-5, with 8 bases aligning to TRBD2. CDR1 is MNHEY, CDR2 SMNVEV, per germline (reference sequence). This CDR3 has 14 amino acids. V was clipped by 2 bases and J by 2 bases; unmatched bases: 1. In DNA form, the CDR3 reads TGTGCCAGCAGTTTACGCGGGAGGCAAGAGACCCAGTACTTC. Translated, it gives CASSLRGRQETQYF.

The chain joins TRBV27 to TRBJ2-7, with D tentatively TRBD1 or TRBD2 (7 bases each). The CDR3 length is 15 residues. Germline loops: CDR1 MNHEY, CDR2 SMNVEV (reference sequence). Trimming left V 2 bases short and J 2 bases short, with 13 bases between. The CDR3 DNA follows: TGTGCCAGCAGTTTACGGGGGGACAGAGCCTACGAGCAGTACTTC. This gives the protein CASSLRGDRAYEQYF.

This chain connects TRBV5-6 to TRBJ2-1; D is tentatively TRBD1 or TRBD2 (5 bases each). Germline values: CDR1 SGHDT, CDR2 YYEEEE. The CDR3 has 15 amino acids. Trimming took 5 bases from V and 3 from J, leaving 15 bases between them. DNA for the CDR3: TGTGCCAGCAGTTATCAGGGAGTCGGCTACAATGAGCAGTTCTTC. This translates into CASSYQGVGYNEQFF.

Ten or more counts support this clonotype. This chain uses TRBV4-1 with TRBJ1-2; D unclear. The CDR3 spans 16 residues. CDR1 MGHRA and CDR2 YSYEKL come from the germline V gene. V lost 3 bases and J lost 0, with 14 bases in between. The CDR3 sequence is CASSQEVGLTNYGYTF. The CDR3 region has the DNA TGCGCCAGCAGCCAGGAGGTTGGACTGACTAACTATGGCTACACCTTC.

This clonotype was found a few times. This chain links TRBV18 with TRBJ1-1, with unresolved D. The CDR3 loop spans 14 amino acids. Per germline, CDR1 KGHSH and CDR2 LQKENI. Trimming removed 2 bases from V and 2 bases from J, with 9 bases in between. The CDR3 is CASSPGTGNTEAFF. Here the CDR3 DNA reads TGTGCCAGCTCACCAGGTACGGGTAACACTGAAGCTTTCTTT.

This rearrangement joins TRBV3-1 to TRBJ1-2, with D unresolved. Per the germline V gene, CDR1 is LGHDT and CDR2 is YNNKEL (reference sequence). The CDR3 covers 15 residues. V was shortened by 1 base and J by 4 bases, with 13 bases between the two germline ends. The CDR3 is CASSQGTPAIYGYTF. As DNA, the CDR3 is TGTGCCAGCAGCCAAGGTACCCCGGCGATCTATGGCTACACCTTC.

In its sample, this clonotype was seen many times. The chain carries TRBV12-3 or TRBV12-4 and TRBJ1-6; D is perhaps TRBD1 (6 bases). This CDR3 is 15 amino acids long. V lost 8 bases and J lost 4, with 15 bases in between. The CDR3: CASVGTLTYNSPLHF. The CDR3, as DNA: TGTGCCAGCGTCGGGACACTTACTTATAATTCACCCCTCCACTTT.

Notes on this clonotype: This may arise from a read error, as a much more abundant clone is one base away. The J gene is TRBJ2-2, the V gene TRBV3-1; possibly TRBD1 for D (7 bases). Trimming took 3 bases from V and 4 from J, leaving 9 bases between them. This CDR3 is 14 amino acids long. The germline V gene encodes CDR1 LGHDT and CDR2 YNNKEL (reference sequence). The DNA of the CDR3 is TGTGCCAGCAGCCACAGGGGGGTCACCGGGGAGCTGTTTTTT. Protein product: CASSHRGVTGELFF.

The sample holds a few counts of this clonotype. The chain has TRBV27 and TRBJ2-5, with TRBD1 matching 9 bases. CDR1 MNHEY and CDR2 SMNVEV come from the germline V gene (reference sequence). With V trimmed by 3 bases and J by 1 base, 6 bases remained unmatched. The length of the CDR3 is 16 residues. Here the CDR3 DNA reads TGTGCCAGCAGTTTGAGGACAGGGGCTTTCCAAGAGACCCAGTACTTC. As protein: CASSLRTGAFQETQYF.

This clonotype was seen ten or more times. The gene calls are TRBV6-5 and TRBJ1-2; D uncertain. This CDR3 is built from 13 residues. The V and J ends lost 6 bases and 14 bases respectively, with 22 bases between them. CDR1 and CDR2 from the germline V gene are MNHEY and SVGAGI. This chain's CDR3 is CASRRNLGRGDTF. In nucleotides, the CDR3 is TGTGCCAGCAGGAGAAATCTTGGCCGGGGTGATACCTTC.

The table lists this clonotype with a few counts. The chain is built from TRBV20-1 and TRBJ2-5; either TRBD1 or TRBD2 may supply D (6 bases each). The CDR3 runs 14 residues. The V gene lost 0 bases and the J gene lost 4 bases, with 12 bases spanning the gap. In germline, CDR1 is DFQATT, CDR2 SNEGSKA (reference sequence). This CDR3 is CSARDRRGLETQYF. The DNA for the CDR3 is TGCAGTGCTAGAGATAGGAGGGGGTTAGAGACCCAGTACTTC.

This clonotype was seen a handful of times. The CDR3 protein is CASSQEGRGGPKNEQFF. The CDR3 DNA sequence: TGTGCCAGCAGCCAAGAAGGTAGAGGGGGGCCGAAGAATGAGCAGTTCTTC. V is TRBV14 and J is TRBJ2-1; D possibly matches TRBD1 or TRBD2 (6 bases each). The CDR3 extends over 17 amino acids. Looked up from germline, CDR1 is SGHDN and CDR2 is FVKESK. Trimming took 0 bases from V and 7 from J, leaving 19 bases between them.

This clonotype was seen a few times. This rearrangement joins TRBV10-3 to TRBJ1-2, with a possible D match to TRBD1 (5 bases). CDR3 length: 14 residues. Germline V CDR1 and CDR2: ENHRY, SYGVKD. The V end was cut by 7 bases, the J end by 0 bases, with 12 bases between. The DNA of the CDR3 is TGTGCCATCACCCGGGACGGAGCTAACTATGGCTACACCTTC. It encodes CAITRDGANYGYTF.